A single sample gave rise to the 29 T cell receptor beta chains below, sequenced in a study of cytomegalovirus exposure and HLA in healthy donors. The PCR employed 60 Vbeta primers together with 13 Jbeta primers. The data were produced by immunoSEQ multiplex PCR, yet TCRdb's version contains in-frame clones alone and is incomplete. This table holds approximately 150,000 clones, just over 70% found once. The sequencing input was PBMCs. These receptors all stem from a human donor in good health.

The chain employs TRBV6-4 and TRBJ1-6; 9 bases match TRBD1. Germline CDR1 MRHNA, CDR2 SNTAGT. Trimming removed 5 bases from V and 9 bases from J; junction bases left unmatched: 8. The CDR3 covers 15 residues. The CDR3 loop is CASSNRGLGGSPLHF. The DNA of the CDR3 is TGTGCCAGCAGTAACAGGGGGCTCGGCGGTTCACCCCTCCACTTT.

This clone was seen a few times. The CDR3, as DNA: TGTGCTAGTGGTTTTACAGGGGGGAATATAAATCAGCCCCAGCATTTT. Protein sequence: CASGFTGGNINQPQHF. The chain carries TRBV12-5 and TRBJ1-5; 8 nucleotides line up with TRBD1. The CDR3 length is 16 residues. V lost 3 bases to trimming and J lost 4 bases; unmatched junction nucleotides: 8. CDR1 and CDR2 from the germline V gene are LGHNT and FRNRAP.

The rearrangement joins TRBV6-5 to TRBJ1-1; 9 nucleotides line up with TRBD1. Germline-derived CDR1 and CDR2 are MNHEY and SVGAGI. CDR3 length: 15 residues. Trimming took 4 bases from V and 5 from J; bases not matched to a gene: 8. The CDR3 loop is CASSSRDRVWTEAFF. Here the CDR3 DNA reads TGTGCCAGCAGTTCCCGGGACAGGGTTTGGACTGAAGCTTTCTTT.

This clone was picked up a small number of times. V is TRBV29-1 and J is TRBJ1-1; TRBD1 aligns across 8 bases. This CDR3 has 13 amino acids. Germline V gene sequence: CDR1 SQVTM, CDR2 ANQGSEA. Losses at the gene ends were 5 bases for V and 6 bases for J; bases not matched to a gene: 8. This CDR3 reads CSVPTAQGAEAFF. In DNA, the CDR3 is TGCAGCGTTCCGACAGCACAGGGGGCTGAAGCTTTCTTT. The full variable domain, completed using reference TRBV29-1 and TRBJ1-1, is SAVISQKPSRDICQRGTSLTIQCQVDSQVTMMFWYRQQPGQSLTLIATANQGSEATYESGFVIDKFPISRPNLTFSTLTVSNMSPEDSSIYLCSVPTAQGAEAFFGQGTRLTVV.

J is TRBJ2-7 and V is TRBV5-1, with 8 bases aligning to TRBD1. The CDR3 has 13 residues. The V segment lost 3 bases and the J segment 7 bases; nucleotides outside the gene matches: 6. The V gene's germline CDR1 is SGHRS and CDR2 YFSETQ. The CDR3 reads CASSSPGGREQYF. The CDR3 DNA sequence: TGCGCCAGCAGCTCTCCAGGGGGCCGGGAGCAGTACTTC.

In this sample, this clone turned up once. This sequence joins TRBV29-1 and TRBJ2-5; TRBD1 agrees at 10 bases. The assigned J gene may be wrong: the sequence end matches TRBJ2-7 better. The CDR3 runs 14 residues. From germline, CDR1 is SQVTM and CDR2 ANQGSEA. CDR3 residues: CSVYGTGVPYEQYF. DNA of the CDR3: TGCAGCGTTTATGGGACAGGGGTCCCCTACGAGCAGTACTTC.

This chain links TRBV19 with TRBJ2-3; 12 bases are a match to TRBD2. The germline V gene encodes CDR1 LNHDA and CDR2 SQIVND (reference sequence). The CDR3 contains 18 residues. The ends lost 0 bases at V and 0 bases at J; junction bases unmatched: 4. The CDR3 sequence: CASSIDRLAGGSTDTQYF. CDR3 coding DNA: TGTGCCAGTAGTATAGATCGGCTAGCGGGGGGGAGCACAGATACGCAGTATTTT. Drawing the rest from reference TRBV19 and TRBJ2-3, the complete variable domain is DGGITQSPKYLFRKEGQNVTLSCEQNLNHDAMYWYRQDPGQGLRLIYYSQIVNDFQKGDIAEGYSVSREKKESFPLTVTSAQKNPTAFYLCASSIDRLAGGSTDTQYFGPGTRLTVL.

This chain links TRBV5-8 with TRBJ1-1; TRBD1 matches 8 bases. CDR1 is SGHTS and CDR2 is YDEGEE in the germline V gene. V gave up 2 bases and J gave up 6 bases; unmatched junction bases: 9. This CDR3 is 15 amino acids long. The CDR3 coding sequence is TGTGCCAGCAGCTTATCAGTAGGACAGGGCGCTGAAGCTTTCTTT. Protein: CASSLSVGQGAEAFF.

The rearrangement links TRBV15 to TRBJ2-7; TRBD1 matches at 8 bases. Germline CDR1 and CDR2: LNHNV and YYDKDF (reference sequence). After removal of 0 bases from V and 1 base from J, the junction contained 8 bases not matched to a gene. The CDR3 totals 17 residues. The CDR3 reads CATSRDVGTGISYEQYF. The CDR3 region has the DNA TGTGCCACCAGCAGAGATGTAGGGACAGGAATATCCTACGAGCAGTACTTC.

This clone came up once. The CDR3 reads CASSPLTGGYGYTF. The CDR3 nucleotides are TGTGCCAGTAGTCCTCTCACAGGGGGCTATGGCTACACCTTC. The chain links TRBV19 to TRBJ1-2; 8 bases fit TRBD1. The CDR3 extends over 14 amino acids. Germline CDR1 reads LNHDA; CDR2 reads SQIVND (reference sequence). Trimming at V came to 5 bases and at J to 4 bases, leaving 6 bases not matched to a gene.

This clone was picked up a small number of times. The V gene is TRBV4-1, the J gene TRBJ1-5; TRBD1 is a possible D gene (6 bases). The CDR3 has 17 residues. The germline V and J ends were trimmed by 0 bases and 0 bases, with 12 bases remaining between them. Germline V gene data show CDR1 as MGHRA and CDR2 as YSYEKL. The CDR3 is CASSQDPGQLSNQPQHF. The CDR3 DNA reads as TGCGCCAGCAGCCAAGATCCGGGACAACTTAGCAATCAGCCCCAGCATTTT.

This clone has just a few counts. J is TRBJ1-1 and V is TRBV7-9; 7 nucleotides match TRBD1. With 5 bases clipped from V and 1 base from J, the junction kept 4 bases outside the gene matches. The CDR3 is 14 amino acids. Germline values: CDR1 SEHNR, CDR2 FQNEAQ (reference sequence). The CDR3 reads CASSAGTANTEAFF. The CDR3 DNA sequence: TGTGCCAGCAGCGCCGGGACAGCGAACACTGAAGCTTTCTTT.

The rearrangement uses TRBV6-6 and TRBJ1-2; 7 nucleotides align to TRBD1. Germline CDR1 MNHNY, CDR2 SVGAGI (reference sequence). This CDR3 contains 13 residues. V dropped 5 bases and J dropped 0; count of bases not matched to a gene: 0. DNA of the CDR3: TGTGCCAGCAGTACAGGGGCTAACTATGGCTACACCTTC. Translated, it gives CASSTGANYGYTF.

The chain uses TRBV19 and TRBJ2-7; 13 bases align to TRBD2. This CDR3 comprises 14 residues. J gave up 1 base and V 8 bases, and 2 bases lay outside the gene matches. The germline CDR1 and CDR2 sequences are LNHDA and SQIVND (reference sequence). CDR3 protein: CASQTSGGSYEQYF. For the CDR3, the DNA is TGTGCCAGTCAGACTAGCGGGGGGTCCTACGAGCAGTACTTC.

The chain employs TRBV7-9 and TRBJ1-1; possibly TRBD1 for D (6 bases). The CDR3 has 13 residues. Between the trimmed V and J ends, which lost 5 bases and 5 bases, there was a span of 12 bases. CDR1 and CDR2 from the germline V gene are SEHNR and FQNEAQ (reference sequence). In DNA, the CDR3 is TGTGCCAGCAGCCTCAGGGGCGGTACTGAAGCTTTCTTT. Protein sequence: CASSLRGGTEAFF.

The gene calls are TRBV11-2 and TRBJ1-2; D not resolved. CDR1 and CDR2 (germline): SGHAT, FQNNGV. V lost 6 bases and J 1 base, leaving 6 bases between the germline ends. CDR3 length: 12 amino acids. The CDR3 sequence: CASSINNYGYTF. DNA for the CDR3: TGTGCCAGCAGTATTAATAACTATGGCTACACCTTC.

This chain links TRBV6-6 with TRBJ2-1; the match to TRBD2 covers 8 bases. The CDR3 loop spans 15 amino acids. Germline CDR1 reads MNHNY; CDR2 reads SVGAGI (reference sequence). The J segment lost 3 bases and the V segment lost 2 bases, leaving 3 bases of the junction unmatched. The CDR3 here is CASSYVGGGYNEQFF. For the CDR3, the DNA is TGTGCCAGCAGTTACGTCGGGGGGGGCTACAATGAGCAGTTCTTC.

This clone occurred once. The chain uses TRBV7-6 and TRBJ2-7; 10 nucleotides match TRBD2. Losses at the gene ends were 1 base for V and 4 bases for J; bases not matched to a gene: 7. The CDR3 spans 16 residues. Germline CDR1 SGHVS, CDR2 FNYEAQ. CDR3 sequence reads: CASSLGLAGVGYEQYF. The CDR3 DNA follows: TGTGCCAGCAGCTTAGGCCTAGCGGGGGTTGGTTACGAGCAGTACTTC.

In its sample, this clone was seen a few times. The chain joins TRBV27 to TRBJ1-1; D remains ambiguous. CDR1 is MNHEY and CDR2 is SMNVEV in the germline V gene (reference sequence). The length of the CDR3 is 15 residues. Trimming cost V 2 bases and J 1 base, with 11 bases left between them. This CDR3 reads CASSLEGGQNTEAFF. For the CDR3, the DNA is TGTGCCAGCAGTTTAGAGGGCGGGCAGAACACTGAAGCTTTCTTT.

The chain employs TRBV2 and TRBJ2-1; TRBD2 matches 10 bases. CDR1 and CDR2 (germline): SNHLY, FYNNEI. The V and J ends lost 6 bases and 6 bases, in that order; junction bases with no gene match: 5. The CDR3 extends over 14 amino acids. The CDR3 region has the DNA TGTGCCAGCAGGGAGCGGGGGGGCCTCAATGAGCAGTTCTTC. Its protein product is CASRERGGLNEQFF.

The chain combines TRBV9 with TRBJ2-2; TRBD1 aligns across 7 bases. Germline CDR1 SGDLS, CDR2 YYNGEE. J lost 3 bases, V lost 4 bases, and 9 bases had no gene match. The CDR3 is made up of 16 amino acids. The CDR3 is CASSPSGTDYTGELFF. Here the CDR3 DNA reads TGTGCCAGCAGCCCCTCCGGGACAGATTACACCGGGGAGCTGTTTTTT.

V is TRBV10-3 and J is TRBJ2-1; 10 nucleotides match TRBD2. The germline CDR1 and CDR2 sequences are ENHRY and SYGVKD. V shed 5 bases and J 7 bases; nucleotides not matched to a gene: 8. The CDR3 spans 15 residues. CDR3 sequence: CAISKLAGMENEQFF. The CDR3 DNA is TGTGCCATCAGTAAACTAGCGGGGATGGAAAATGAGCAGTTCTTC.

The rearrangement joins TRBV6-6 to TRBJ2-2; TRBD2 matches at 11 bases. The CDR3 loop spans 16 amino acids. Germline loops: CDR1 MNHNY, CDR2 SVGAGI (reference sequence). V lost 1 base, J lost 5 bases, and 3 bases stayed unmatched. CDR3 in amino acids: CASSYYSGGGTGELFF. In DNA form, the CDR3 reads TGTGCCAGCAGTTACTATAGCGGGGGGGGTACCGGGGAGCTGTTTTTT.

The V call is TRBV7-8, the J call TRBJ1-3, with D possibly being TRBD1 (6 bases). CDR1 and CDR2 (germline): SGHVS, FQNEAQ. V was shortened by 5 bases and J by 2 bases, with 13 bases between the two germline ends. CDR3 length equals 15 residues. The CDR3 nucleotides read TGTGCCAGCAGCACCGGACAGAAGGCTGGAAACACCATATATTTT. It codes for CASSTGQKAGNTIYF.

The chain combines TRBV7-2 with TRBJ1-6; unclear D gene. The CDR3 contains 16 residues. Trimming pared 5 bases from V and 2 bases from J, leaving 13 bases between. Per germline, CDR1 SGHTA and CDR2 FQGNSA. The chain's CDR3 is CASSRTTSPYNSPLHF. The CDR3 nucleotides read TGTGCCAGCAGCCGAACCACATCCCCCTATAATTCACCCCTCCACTTT.

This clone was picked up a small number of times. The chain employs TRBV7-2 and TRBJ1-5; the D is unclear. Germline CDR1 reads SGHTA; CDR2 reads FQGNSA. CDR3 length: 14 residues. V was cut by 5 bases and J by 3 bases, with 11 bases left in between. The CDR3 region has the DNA TGTGCCAGCAGCCCCCGAAGCCCCAATCAGCCCCAGCATTTT. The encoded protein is CASSPRSPNQPQHF.

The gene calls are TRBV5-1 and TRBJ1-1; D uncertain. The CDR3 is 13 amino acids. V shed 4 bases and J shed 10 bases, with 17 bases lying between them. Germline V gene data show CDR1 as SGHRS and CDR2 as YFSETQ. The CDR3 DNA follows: TGCGCCAGCAGCATCTCCGTAAGTGAGAGAGCTTTCTTT. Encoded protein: CASSISVSERAFF.

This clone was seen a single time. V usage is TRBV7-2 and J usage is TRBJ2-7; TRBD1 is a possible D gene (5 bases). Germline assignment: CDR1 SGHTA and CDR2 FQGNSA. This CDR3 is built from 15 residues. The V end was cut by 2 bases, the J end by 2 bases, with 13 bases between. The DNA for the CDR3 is TGTGCCAGCAGCTTACGCTGGGGCTTTGCCTACGAGCAGTACTTC. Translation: CASSLRWGFAYEQYF. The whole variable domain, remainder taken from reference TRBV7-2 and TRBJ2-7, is GAGVSQSPSNKVTEKGKDVELRCDPISGHTALYWYRQSLGQGLEFLIYFQGNSAPDKSGLPSDRFSAERTGGSVSTLTIQRTQQEDSAVYLCASSLRWGFAYEQYFGPGTRLTVT.

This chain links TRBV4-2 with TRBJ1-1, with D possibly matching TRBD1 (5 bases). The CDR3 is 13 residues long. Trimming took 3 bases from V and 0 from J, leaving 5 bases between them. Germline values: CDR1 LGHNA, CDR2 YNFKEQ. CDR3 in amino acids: CASSQTVNTEAFF. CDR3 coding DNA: TGTGCCAGCAGCCAGACAGTGAACACTGAAGCTTTCTTT.